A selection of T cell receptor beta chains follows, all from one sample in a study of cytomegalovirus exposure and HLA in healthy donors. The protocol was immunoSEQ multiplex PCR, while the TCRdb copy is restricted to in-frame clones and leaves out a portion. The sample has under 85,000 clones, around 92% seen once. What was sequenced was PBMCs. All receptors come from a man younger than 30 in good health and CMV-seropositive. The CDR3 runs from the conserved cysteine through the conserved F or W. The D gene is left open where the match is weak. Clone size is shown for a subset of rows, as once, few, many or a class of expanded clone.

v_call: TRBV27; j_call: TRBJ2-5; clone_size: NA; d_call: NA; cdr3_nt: TGTGCCAGCAGTTTTCGGACTACCCCCCGCGGGGTAAGGCAAGAGACCCAGTACTTC; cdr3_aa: CASSFRTTPRGVRQETQYF
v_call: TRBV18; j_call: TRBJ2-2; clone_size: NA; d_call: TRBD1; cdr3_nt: TGTGCCAGCTCACCAGGGACAGAATCCCCCGGGGAGCTGTTTTTT; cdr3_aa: CASSPGTESPGELFF
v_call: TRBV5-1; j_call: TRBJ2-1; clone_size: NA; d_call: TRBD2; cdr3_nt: TGCGCCAGCAGCTGGGGACTAGCGGGAGGGCCACCCCTCAATGAGCAGTTCTTC; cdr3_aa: CASSWGLAGGPPLNEQFF
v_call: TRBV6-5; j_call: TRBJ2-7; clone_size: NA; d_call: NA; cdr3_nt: TGTGCCAGCAGCCAACTAGGATTCGAGCAGTACTTC; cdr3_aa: CASSQLGFEQYF
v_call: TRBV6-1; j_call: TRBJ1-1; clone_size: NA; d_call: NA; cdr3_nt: TGTGCCAGCAGTAAAGGAGAGAACACTGAAGCTTTCTTT; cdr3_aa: CASSKGENTEAFF
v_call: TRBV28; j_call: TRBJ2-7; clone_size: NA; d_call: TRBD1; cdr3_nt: TGTGCCAGCAGTTTTATCCTCGGACAGGGATCCTACGAGCAGTACTTC; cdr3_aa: CASSFILGQGSYEQYF
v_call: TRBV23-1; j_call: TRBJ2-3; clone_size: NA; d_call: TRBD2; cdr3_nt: TGCGCCAGCAGTCCCCTACGACGGGTAGTAGCGGGAGAGGGGACAGATACGCAGTATTTT; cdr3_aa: CASSPLRRVVAGEGTDTQYF
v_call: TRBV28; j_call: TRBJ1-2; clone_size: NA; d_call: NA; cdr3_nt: TGTGCCAGCAGTTCATCAGAAGGGGATGGCTACACCTTC; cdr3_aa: CASSSSEGDGYTF
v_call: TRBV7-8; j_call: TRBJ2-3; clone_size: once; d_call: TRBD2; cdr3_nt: TGTGCCAGCAGCTTATCACGGGAGGGTGGCACAGATACGCAGTATTTT; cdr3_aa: CASSLSREGGTDTQYF
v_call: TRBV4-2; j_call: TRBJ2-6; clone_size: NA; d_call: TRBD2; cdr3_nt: TGTGCCAGCAGCCAAGGGACTAGCGGGAGTTCTGGGGCCAACGTCCTGACTTTC; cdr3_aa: CASSQGTSGSSGANVLTF
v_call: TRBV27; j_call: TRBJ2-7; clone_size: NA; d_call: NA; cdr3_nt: TGTGCCAGCAGTTTAACCGGGATCCCGTACGAGCAGTACTTC; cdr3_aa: CASSLTGIPYEQYF
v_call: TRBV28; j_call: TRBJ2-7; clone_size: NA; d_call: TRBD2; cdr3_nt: TGTGCCAGCAGTTCACCCCCGGGACTAGCTCGCGAGCAGTACTTC; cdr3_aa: CASSSPPGLAREQYF
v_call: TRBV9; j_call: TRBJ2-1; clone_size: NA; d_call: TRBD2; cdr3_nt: TGTGCCAGCAGCCCGGGGACTAGTCCCCACTCCTACAATGAGCAGTTCTTC; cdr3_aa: CASSPGTSPHSYNEQFF
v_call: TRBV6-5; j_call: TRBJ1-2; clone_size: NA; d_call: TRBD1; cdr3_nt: TGTGCCAGCACCACCGGGACAGTTAAACACTATGGCTACACCTTC; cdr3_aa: CASTTGTVKHYGYTF
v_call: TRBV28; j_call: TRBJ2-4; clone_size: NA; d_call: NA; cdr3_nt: TGTGCCAGCACTTATATACCAACCCCATCCCGACTAGCCAAAAACATTCAGTACTTC; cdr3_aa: CASTYIPTPSRLAKNIQYF
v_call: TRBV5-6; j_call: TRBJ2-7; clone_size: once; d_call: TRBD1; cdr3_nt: TGTGCCAGCAGCCCCACGGGACAGAAGGGAGACGAGCAGTACTTC; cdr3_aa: CASSPTGQKGDEQYF
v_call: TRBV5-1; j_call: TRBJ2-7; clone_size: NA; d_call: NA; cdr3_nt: TGCGCCAGCACCCCGGGACACGATTTCTACGAGCAGTACTTC; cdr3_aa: CASTPGHDFYEQYF
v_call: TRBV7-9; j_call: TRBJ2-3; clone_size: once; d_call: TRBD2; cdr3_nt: TGTGCCAGCAGCTACCGGGGACTAGCGGGACTGGATACGCAGTATTTT; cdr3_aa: CASSYRGLAGLDTQYF
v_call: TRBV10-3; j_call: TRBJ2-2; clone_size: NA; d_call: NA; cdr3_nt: TGTGCCATCAGTGAGGGCCAACCGGGACAACCAAACACCGGGGAGCTGTTTTTT; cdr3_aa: CAISEGQPGQPNTGELFF
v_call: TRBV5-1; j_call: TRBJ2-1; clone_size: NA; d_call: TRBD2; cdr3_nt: TGCGCCAGCAGCTTGGAACTCATTTCGGGACTAGCGGGGAACTACAATGAGCAGTTCTTC; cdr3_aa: CASSLELISGLAGNYNEQFF
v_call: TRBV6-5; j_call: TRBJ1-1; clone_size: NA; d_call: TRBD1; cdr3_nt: TGTGCCAGCAGTTACTCGAGACAGGGGGCTGGTGAAGCTTTCTTT; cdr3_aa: CASSYSRQGAGEAFF
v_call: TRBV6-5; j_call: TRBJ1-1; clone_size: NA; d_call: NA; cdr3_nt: TGTGCCAGCAGTTACCAGGTCTCCGCGATGAACACTGAAGCTTTCTTT; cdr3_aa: CASSYQVSAMNTEAFF
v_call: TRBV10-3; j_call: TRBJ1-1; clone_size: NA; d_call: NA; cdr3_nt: TGTGCCATCAGTGAGAGTGCGGACACTGAAGCTTTCTTT; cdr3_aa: CAISESADTEAFF
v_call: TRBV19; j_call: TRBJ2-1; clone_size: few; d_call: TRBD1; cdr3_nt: TGTGCCAGTAGTGGGACAGGGAGCTCCTACAATGAGCAGTTCTTC; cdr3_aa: CASSGTGSSYNEQFF
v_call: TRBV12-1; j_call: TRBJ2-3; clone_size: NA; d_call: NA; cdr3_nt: TGTGCCGAAAGTCGGGGGAGGGCCGGGGGAGATACGCAGTATTTT; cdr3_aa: CAESRGRAGGDTQYF
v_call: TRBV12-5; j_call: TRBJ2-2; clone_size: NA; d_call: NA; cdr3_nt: TGTGCTAGTGGTTTGGTAAACTTAAGGGGCCTACCGAACACCGGGGAGCTGTTTTTT; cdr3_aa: CASGLVNLRGLPNTGELFF
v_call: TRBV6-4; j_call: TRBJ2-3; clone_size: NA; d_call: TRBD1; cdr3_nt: TGTGCCAGCGGGACAGGGAGCACAGATACGCAGTATTTT; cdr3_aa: CASGTGSTDTQYF
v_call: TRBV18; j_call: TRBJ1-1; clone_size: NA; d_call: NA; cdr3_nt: TGTGCCAGCTCACCTACGGAGGGTGAAGCTTTCTTT; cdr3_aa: CASSPTEGEAFF
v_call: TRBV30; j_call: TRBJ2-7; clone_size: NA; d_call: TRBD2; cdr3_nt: TGTGCCTGGAGTTGGGGGGGTGGCGAGCAGTACTTC; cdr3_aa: CAWSWGGGEQYF
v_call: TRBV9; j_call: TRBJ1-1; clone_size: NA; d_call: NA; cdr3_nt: TGTGCCAGCAGCGTATCAGGGAGGACGACCACTGAAGCTTTCTTT; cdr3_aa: CASSVSGRTTTEAFF
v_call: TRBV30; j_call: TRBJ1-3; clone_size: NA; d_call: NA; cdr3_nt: TGTGCCTGGAGAGGAGGGCTCCCATCTGGAAACACCATATATTTT; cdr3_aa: CAWRGGLPSGNTIYF
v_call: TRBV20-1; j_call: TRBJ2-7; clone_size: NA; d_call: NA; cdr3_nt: TGCAGTGCTTACCTAATATACGAGCAGTACTTC; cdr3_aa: CSAYLIYEQYF
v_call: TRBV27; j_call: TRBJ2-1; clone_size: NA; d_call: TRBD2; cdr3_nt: TGTGCCAGCAGTGCACTTGTGGGAGCGGGACTAGCGGGACGGAGCTCCTACAATGAGCAGTTCTTC; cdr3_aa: CASSALVGAGLAGRSSYNEQFF
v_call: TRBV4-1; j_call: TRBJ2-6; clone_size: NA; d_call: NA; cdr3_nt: TGCGCCAGCAGCCAAGTGGGGGACACCGACTCTGGGGCCAACGTCCTGACTTTC; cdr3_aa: CASSQVGDTDSGANVLTF
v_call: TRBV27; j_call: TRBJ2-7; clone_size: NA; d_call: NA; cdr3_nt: TGTGCCAGCAGCTTTGACAGGCTCTCCTACGAGCAGTACTTC; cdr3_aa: CASSFDRLSYEQYF
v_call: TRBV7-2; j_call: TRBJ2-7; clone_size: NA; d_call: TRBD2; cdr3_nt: TGTGCCAGCAGCTTCTTAGCGGGATTCTCCTACGAGCAGTACTTC; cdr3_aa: CASSFLAGFSYEQYF
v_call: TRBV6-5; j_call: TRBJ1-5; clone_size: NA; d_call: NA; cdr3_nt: TGTGCCAGCAGTCCTTATCGGAATCAGCCCCAGCATTTT; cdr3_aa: CASSPYRNQPQHF
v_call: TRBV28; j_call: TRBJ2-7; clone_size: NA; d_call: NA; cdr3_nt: TGTGCCAGCAGTTCGACAGGTTCCTACGAGCAGTACTTC; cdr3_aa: CASSSTGSYEQYF
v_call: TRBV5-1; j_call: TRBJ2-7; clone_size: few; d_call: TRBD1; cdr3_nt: TGCGCCAGCAGCGTGGGGACAGGGGAAGACGAGCAGTACTTC; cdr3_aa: CASSVGTGEDEQYF
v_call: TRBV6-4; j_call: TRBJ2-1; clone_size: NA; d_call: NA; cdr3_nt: TGTGCCAGCAGTGTAGACACCAACAATGAGCAGTTCTTC; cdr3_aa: CASSVDTNNEQFF